A selection of T cell receptor beta chains follows, all from one sample in a study of blood T cell repertoires in COVID-19. Sequencing was performed with immunoSEQ multiplex PCR; in TCRdb, only in-frame clones are kept and a portion is missing. Of approximately 250,000 clones listed, around 88% were seen once; the top ten hold 10% to 15%. Sequencing used peripheral blood. Every receptor here comes from a woman aged 65 to 85 with COVID-19, enrolled during active disease. Each CDR3 is given with its conserved first and last residue. A D gene is named only where the DNA matches it firmly. Clone size is given for some rows only: seen once, a few or many times, or a class if the clone is expanded.

TRBV24-1,14,TRBJ2-7,NA,TRBD1,CATSPSGGRYEQYF,TGTGCCACCAGTCCATCAGGGGGCAGGTACGAGCAGTACTTC
TRBV7-3,17,TRBJ1-2,NA,NA,CASRDRTDRYLHYGYTF,TGTGCCAGCAGGGATCGGACAGACCGTTACCTTCACTATGGCTACACCTTC
TRBV4-1,16,TRBJ1-5,NA,NA,CASSQDGQAGYQPQHF,TGCGCCAGCAGCCAAGACGGCCAGGCGGGCTATCAGCCCCAGCATTTT
TRBV2,13,TRBJ2-2,NA,NA,CASKGTPPGELFF,TGTGCCAGCAAGGGGACTCCCCCCGGGGAGCTGTTTTTT
TRBV5-6,15,TRBJ2-3,NA,NA,CASSFRRTGTDTQYF,TGTGCCAGCAGCTTTCGGAGGACGGGCACAGATACGCAGTATTTT
TRBV10-2,15,TRBJ2-5,NA,NA,CASSSEGATQETQYF,TGCGCCAGCAGCTCCGAAGGGGCGACCCAAGAGACCCAGTACTTC
TRBV28,15,TRBJ1-5,NA,TRBD1,CASSSAGQGDKRCHF,TGTGCCAGCAGTTCAGCGGGCCAGGGGGACAAACGTTGCCATTTT
TRBV20-1,14,TRBJ2-5,few,TRBD1,CSASGGQGSETQYF,TGCAGTGCTAGTGGGGGACAGGGGTCGGAGACCCAGTACTTC
TRBV12-5,15,TRBJ1-3,NA,TRBD1,CASGPGTEPGNTIYF,TGTGCTAGTGGTCCCGGGACAGAACCTGGAAACACCATATATTTT
TRBV20-1,11,TRBJ1-1,NA,NA,CRLDRNTEAFF,TGCAGACTCGACAGGAACACTGAAGCTTTCTTT
TRBV5-5,14,TRBJ2-7,NA,TRBD2,CASSFLAGGYEQYF,TGTGCCAGCAGCTTCCTAGCGGGGGGCTACGAGCAGTACTTC
TRBV11-3,15,TRBJ2-2,NA,NA,CASSLGDREAGELFF,TGTGCCAGCAGCTTAGGGGATCGGGAAGCCGGGGAGCTGTTTTTT
TRBV4-3,17,TRBJ2-1,NA,NA,CASSHSRPNEKDNEQFF,TGCGCCAGCAGCCATTCGCGGCCAAACGAAAAAGACAATGAGCAGTTCTTC
TRBV7-2,16,TRBJ2-3,NA,TRBD2,CASSLWTSGGADTQYF,TGTGCCAGCAGCTTATGGACTAGCGGGGGGGCAGATACGCAGTATTTT
TRBV3-1/TRBV3-2,16,TRBJ2-3,NA,NA,CASSQDRPSPTDTQYF,TGTGCCAGCAGCCAAGATCGTCCTAGCCCCACAGATACGCAGTATTTT
TRBV21-1,14,TRBJ2-5,NA,NA,CASSKPPGSETQYF,TGTGCCAGCAGCAAACCTCCGGGGAGTGAGACCCAGTACTTC
TRBV9,13,TRBJ2-7,NA,NA,CASSPSSTYEQYF,TGTGCCAGCAGCCCAAGTAGTACCTACGAGCAGTACTTC
TRBV9,13,TRBJ2-5,NA,NA,CASSVALRETQYF,TGTGCCAGCAGCGTAGCACTCAGGGAGACCCAGTACTTC
TRBV24-1,15,TRBJ2-7,NA,NA,CATSDSARGSYEQYF,TGTGCCACCAGTGATTCAGCGCGCGGTTCCTACGAGCAGTACTTC
TRBV9,15,TRBJ1-6,NA,TRBD1,CASSVTDRGDSPLHF,TGTGCCAGCAGCGTAACCGACAGGGGTGATTCACCCCTCCACTTT
TRBV7-2,14,TRBJ1-1,once,NA,CASSLAFRNTEAFF,TGTGCCAGCAGCTTAGCGTTCAGGAACACTGAAGCTTTCTTT
TRBV2,14,TRBJ2-3,NA,NA,CASSESATTDTQYF,TGTGCCAGCAGTGAGTCCGCTACCACAGATACGCAGTATTTT
TRBV28,14,TRBJ1-1,few,TRBD1,CASKPTGAFTEAFF,TGTGCCAGCAAGCCGACAGGGGCTTTCACTGAAGCTTTCTTT
TRBV3-1/TRBV3-2,12,TRBJ2-4,NA,TRBD1,CASSLGGQQAYF,TGTGCCAGCAGCCTAGGGGGACAGCAAGCCTACTTC
TRBV19,16,TRBJ1-6,NA,TRBD1,CASSFRRDRGNSPLHF,TGTGCCAGTAGTTTCCGCCGGGACAGGGGGAATTCACCCCTCCACTTT
TRBV11-2,13,TRBJ2-7,NA,NA,CASKEVSVGEQYF,TGTGCCAGCAAGGAGGTCTCTGTGGGCGAGCAGTACTTC
TRBV6-2/TRBV6-3,14,TRBJ2-1,NA,TRBD2,CASSPAGSYNEQFF,TGTGCCAGCAGTCCAGCGGGATCCTACAATGAGCAGTTCTTC
TRBV3-1/TRBV3-2,17,TRBJ1-5,NA,NA,CASSQDMKQGLNQPQHF,TGTGCCAGCAGCCAAGATATGAAACAGGGCCTCAATCAGCCCCAGCATTTT
TRBV7-2,14,TRBJ2-1,NA,NA,CASSFGGSYNEQFF,TGTGCCAGCAGCTTCGGGGGATCCTACAATGAGCAGTTCTTC
TRBV27,15,TRBJ2-2,NA,NA,CASSFLDRNTGELFF,TGTGCCAGCAGTTTCCTGGACAGAAACACCGGGGAGCTGTTTTTT
TRBV5-6,15,TRBJ1-5,NA,TRBD1,CASSLMDRGHQPQHF,TGTGCCAGCAGCTTGATGGACAGGGGACATCAGCCCCAGCATTTT
TRBV5-1,14,TRBJ1-4,NA,NA,CASTPSGGDEKLFF,TGCGCCAGCACCCCTTCCGGTGGAGACGAAAAACTGTTTTTT
TRBV12-3/TRBV12-4,13,TRBJ1-1,NA,NA,CASSRIRDSGAFF,TGTGCCAGCAGCCGGATCAGGGACTCAGGGGCTTTCTTT
TRBV28,15,TRBJ2-7,few,TRBD2,CASSFGLAGGYEQYF,TGTGCCAGCAGTTTCGGACTAGCGGGGGGTTACGAGCAGTACTTC
TRBV18,14,TRBJ1-1,NA,NA,CASSPRTVNTEAFF,TGTGCCAGCTCACCTCGAACGGTGAACACTGAAGCTTTCTTT
TRBV20-1,13,TRBJ2-3,NA,NA,CSASLRGRDTQYF,TGCAGTGCTAGTCTCCGGGGTAGGGATACGCAGTATTTT
TRBV27,13,TRBJ1-2,NA,NA,CATTSGTLDGYTF,TGTGCCACCACTTCCGGGACATTGGATGGCTACACCTTC
TRBV14,15,TRBJ2-2,NA,NA,CASSRTTGDTGELFF,TGTGCCAGCAGCAGGACTACAGGCGACACCGGGGAGCTGTTTTTT
TRBV14,14,TRBJ1-2,NA,NA,CASSQVGQPGGYTF,TGTGCCAGCAGCCAAGTTGGACAGCCTGGAGGCTACACCTTC
TRBV2,15,TRBJ1-5,NA,NA,CASSRDTAGNQPQHF,TGTGCCAGCAGCCGGGACACGGCGGGCAATCAGCCCCAGCATTTT
TRBV4-3,19,TRBJ2-3,NA,TRBD2,CASSQDSSGALFSTDTQYF,TGCGCCAGCAGCCAAGATTCCAGCGGGGCCCTCTTTAGCACAGATACGCAGTATTTT
TRBV6-4,13,TRBJ2-3,few,NA,CASSLERGDTQYF,TGTGCCAGCAGTCTCGAACGGGGAGATACGCAGTATTTT
TRBV18,15,TRBJ2-2,NA,TRBD1,CASQRTGGNTGELFF,TGTGCCAGCCAGCGGACAGGGGGCAACACCGGGGAGCTGTTTTTT
TRBV18,13,TRBJ1-3,NA,NA,CASSTGKGNTIYF,TGTGCCAGCTCAACAGGGAAAGGAAACACCATATATTTT
TRBV10-1,14,TRBJ2-7,once,TRBD1,CASSEGQGADEQYF,TGCGCCAGCAGTGAGGGGCAGGGGGCTGACGAGCAGTACTTC
TRBV3-1/TRBV3-2,14,TRBJ1-1,NA,TRBD1,CASSRQGRGTEAFF,TGTGCCAGCAGTCGACAGGGGAGAGGAACTGAAGCTTTCTTT
TRBV7-3,13,TRBJ2-7,NA,NA,CASSSRTEDEQYF,TGTGCCAGCAGCTCTCGGACAGAGGACGAGCAGTACTTC
TRBV5-1,15,TRBJ2-1,NA,NA,CASSLEGHLPNEQFF,TGCGCCAGCAGCTTGGAGGGACATCTACCGAATGAGCAGTTCTTC
TRBV9,15,TRBJ1-5,NA,NA,CASSPDGTSSQPQHF,TGTGCCAGCAGCCCCGACGGGACAAGCAGCCAGCCCCAGCATTTT
TRBV10-1,16,TRBJ1-1,NA,NA,CASSEERGQIIDEAFF,TGCGCCAGCAGTGAGGAAAGAGGACAGATAATCGACGAAGCTTTCTTT
TRBV15,13,TRBJ2-3,once,NA,CATSRDLIDTQYF,TGTGCCACCAGCAGAGATTTAATAGATACGCAGTATTTT
TRBV30,13,TRBJ2-7,NA,NA,CAWSVTGEGEQYF,TGTGCCTGGAGTGTTACCGGCGAGGGAGAGCAGTACTTC
TRBV25-1,13,TRBJ2-2,NA,TRBD2,CATTPGGTGELFF,TGTGCCACCACGCCGGGAGGGACCGGGGAGCTGTTTTTT